The text below deals with one TCR beta chain. This sample was included in a study of T-cell reconstitution after alpha-beta-depleted transplantation in children. Preparation of the TCRbeta library used unique molecular identifiers. Each CDR3 protein gets one entry after TCRdb re-called the PCR reads with MiXCR. The table shows 490,000 or so distinct CDR3 sequences, with about 12% occurring only once. The germline gives CDR1 KGHSH, CDR2 LQKENI. V gave up 0 bases and J gave up 12 bases, with 12 bases separating them. The CDR3 is 13 residues long. Sample: PBMCs from the stem cell graft donor, taken from the stem cell graft. This TCR was recovered from a human donor who donated a stem cell graft to a child with combined immunodeficiency. The V and J genes are TRBV18 and TRBJ2-4; a weak D match, TRBD2 (6 bases). The CDR3 DNA is TGTGCCAGCTCACCACCTGGCCAGGAGGGTCAGTACTTC. Translated, it gives CASSPPGQEGQYF.